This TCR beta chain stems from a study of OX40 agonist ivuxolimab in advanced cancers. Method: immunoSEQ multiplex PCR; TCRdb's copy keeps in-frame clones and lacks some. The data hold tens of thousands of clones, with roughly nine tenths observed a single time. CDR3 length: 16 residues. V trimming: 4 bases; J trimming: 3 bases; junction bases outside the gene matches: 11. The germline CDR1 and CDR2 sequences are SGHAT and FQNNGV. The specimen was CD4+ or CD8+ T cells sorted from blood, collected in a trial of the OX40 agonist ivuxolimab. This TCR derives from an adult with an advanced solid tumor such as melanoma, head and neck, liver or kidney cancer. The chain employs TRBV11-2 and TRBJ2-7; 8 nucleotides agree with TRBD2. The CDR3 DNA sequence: TGTGCCAGCAGCTCCACGGCGGGGGGCCGACACTACGAGCAGTACTTC. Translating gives CASSSTAGGRHYEQYF.